This TCR beta chain was obtained from a study of OX40 agonist ivuxolimab in advanced cancers. Study-wide findings and caveats: The study found that CD8+ T cells averaged more expanded clones than CD4+. Which antigen the expanded peripheral T cells recognized is unknown.

The V end lost 4 bases, the J end lost 1 base, and 6 bases lay between the germline ends. The CDR3 has 13 residues. CDR1 MRHNA and CDR2 SNTAGT come from the germline V gene. As for this clone: Its antigen is as yet unknown.

Some clones are missing from TCRdb's copy, which holds only in-frame ones; the method was immunoSEQ multiplex PCR. In the table there are some 74,000 clones, approximately 88% of which are singletons. The source is an adult with an advanced solid tumor such as melanoma, head and neck, liver or kidney cancer. Sequencing used CD4+ or CD8+ T cells sorted from blood, obtained in a trial of the OX40 agonist ivuxolimab. The chain employs TRBV6-4 and TRBJ2-3; D not resolved. In nucleotides, the CDR3 is TGTGCCAGCAGTGTAAGGGGCACAGATACGCAGTATTTT. It codes for CASSVRGTDTQYF.